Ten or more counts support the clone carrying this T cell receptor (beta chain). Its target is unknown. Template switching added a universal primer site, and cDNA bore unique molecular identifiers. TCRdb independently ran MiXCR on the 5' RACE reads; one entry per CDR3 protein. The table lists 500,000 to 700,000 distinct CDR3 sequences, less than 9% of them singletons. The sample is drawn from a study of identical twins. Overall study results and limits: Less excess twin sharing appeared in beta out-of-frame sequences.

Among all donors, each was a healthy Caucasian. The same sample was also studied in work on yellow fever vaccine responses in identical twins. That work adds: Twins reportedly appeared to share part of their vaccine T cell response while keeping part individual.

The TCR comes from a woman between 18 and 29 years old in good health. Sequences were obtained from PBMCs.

The CDR3 coding sequence is TGTGCCAGCAGTGGGAGCCTGGAGACCCAGTACTTC. The encoded protein is CASSGSLETQYF. The chain recombines TRBV12-3 or TRBV12-4 with TRBJ2-5, with D tentatively TRBD2 (5 bases). The CDR3 has 12 amino acids. V gave up 5 bases and J gave up 5 bases, with 9 bases separating them.